The text below deals with one T cell receptor (beta chain). Authors' processing steps: Reference gene primer amplification gave estimated nucleated cell counts. The repertoire was sequenced with immunoSEQ multiplex PCR; TCRdb's copy has only in-frame clones and lacks some. V, J and clone size were drawn from that table, and D and trimming were deduced from the DNA. Seen here are 350,000 to 450,000 clones, 70% to 90% observed once, and the top ten hold approximately 1.5%. These data come from a study of blood T cell repertoires in COVID-19. At the level of the study: Specimens from acute and convalescent COVID-19 originated in the United States, Italy and Spain.

The sequenced sample consisted of PBMCs or T cells enriched from blood (not recorded which). The source of this sequence is a woman aged 18-35 years who had been exposed to COVID-19.

CDR3 coding DNA: TGTGCCAGCAGCTGGCACGGGGACTATGGCTACACCTTC. This encodes CASSWHGDYGYTF. The chain combines TRBV5-8 with TRBJ1-2, with D unclear. The CDR3 extends over 13 amino acids. The germline V gene encodes CDR1 SGHTS and CDR2 YDEGEE. The V gene lost 3 bases and the J gene lost 3 bases, with 9 bases spanning the gap.